This T cell receptor (beta chain) was found in a study of T-cell reconstitution after alpha-beta-depleted transplantation in children. The CDR3 is made up of 15 amino acids. V shed 3 bases and J 0 bases; nucleotides not matched to a gene: 4. Germline V gene data show CDR1 as DFQATT and CDR2 as SNEGSKA (reference sequence). Preparation of the TCRbeta library used unique molecular identifiers. TCRdb re-called the PCR reads with MiXCR, one entry per CDR3 protein. The table has over 550,000 distinct CDR3 sequences, about 10% seen once. This chain uses TRBV20-1 with TRBJ2-1; 8 bases align to TRBD1. This specimen was PBMCs from the stem cell graft donor, taken from the stem cell graft. The TCR comes from a human donor who donated a stem cell graft to a child with acute myeloid leukemia. The CDR3 nucleotides read TGCAGTGCTAGCGGACAGGGAAGCTCCTACAATGAGCAGTTCTTC. Translation: CSASGQGSSYNEQFF.